This TCR beta chain emerged from a study of human versus mouse CDR3 diversity and MHC coevolution. Trimming at V came to 4 bases and at J to 7 bases, leaving 6 bases not matched to a gene. Germline V gene sequence: CDR1 LNHDA, CDR2 SQIVND (reference sequence). The CDR3 is made up of 15 amino acids. Sequencing used immunoSEQ multiplex PCR; TCRdb keeps in-frame clones, though not all of them. The data hold about 83,000 clones, with just under 95% observed a single time. Study observations and caveats: In humans, T-cell selection involved more than 5 MHC II alleles.

Regarding this clone: The antigen is unknown.

The sequence derives from a person aged 25 to 69 in good health. The rearrangement joins TRBV19 to TRBJ2-1, with TRBD2 identical over 11 bases. Source material: naive CD4+ T cells from blood. Subset in this sample: CD45RO-negative CD62L-positive naive CD4 T cells. The CDR3 sequence: CASSTLAGGGNEQFF. DNA of the CDR3: TGTGCCAGTAGTACCCTAGCGGGAGGAGGTAATGAGCAGTTCTTC.